The clone carrying this T cell receptor (beta chain) came up a few times. This specimen belongs to a study of patients and donors after allogeneic stem cell transplantation. TCRdb fed the RT-PCR reads into MiXCR, producing one record per CDR3 protein. The repertoire holds some 230,000 distinct CDR3 sequences, with roughly 13% as singletons. V was cut by 0 bases and J by 9 bases, with 21 bases left in between. The CDR3 spans 17 residues. The germline V gene has CDR1 SGHTA and CDR2 FQGTGA. The TCR sequence derives from a human donor who was either an allogeneic HSCT recipient or a stem cell or donor lymphocyte infusion donor (not recorded which). It is not recorded whose cells these are; they may come from a transplant donor. Sample: blood, either unsorted or a sorted T cell fraction (not recorded which). This chain links TRBV7-3 with TRBJ2-1; tentatively, D is TRBD2 (6 bases). The CDR3 is CASSLTRQGHGGGEQFF. The CDR3 DNA sequence: TGTGCCAGCAGCTTAACGAGGCAGGGCCACGGGGGTGGTGAGCAGTTCTTC.